A single sample gave rise to the 3 T cell receptor beta chains below, sequenced in a study of prognosis after radiotherapy for stage I lung cancer. Genomic DNA yielded TCR beta CDR3, amplified by two-round multiplex PCR. Primers specific to each TRBV and TRBJ gene drove first-round PCR. TCRdb redid the calling of the multiplex PCR reads with MiXCR, one entry per CDR3 protein. The table lists about 21,000 distinct CDR3 sequences, more than 40% of them singletons. This material consisted of PBMCs, taken before or after stereotactic body radiation therapy (not recorded which). The receptor source for this set is a donor over 45 with non-small cell lung cancer.

By share of the sample, this clonotype is medium-sized. The CDR3 sequence is CASSSDESSYNSPLHF. The CDR3 DNA is TGTGCCAGCAGCTCCGATGAGAGCTCCTATAATTCACCCCTCCACTTT. This chain joins TRBV11-2 and TRBJ1-6; D is uncertain. The CDR3 is 16 amino acids. In germline, CDR1 is SGHAT, CDR2 FQNNGV. V dropped 4 bases and J dropped 0 bases, with 10 bases sitting between them.

This clonotype appeared many times. At one boundary the junction diverges from the germline segment, which might be a read error. This chain joins TRBV5-1 and TRBJ1-1; D remains ambiguous. CDR3 size: 15 residues. Germline values: CDR1 SGHRS, CDR2 YFSETQ. The CDR3 DNA reads TGCGCCAGCAGCCAAGGGCCTACCCGGAACGCTGAAGCTTTCTTT. This codes for CASSQGPTRNAEAFF. Filled out from reference TRBV5-1 and TRBJ1-1, the complete variable domain reads KAGVTQTPRYLIKTRGQQVTLSCSPISGHRSVSWYQQTPGQGLQFLFEYFSETQRNKGNFPGRFSGRQFSNSRSEMNVSTLELGDSALYLCASSQGPTRNAEAFFGQGTRLTVV.

With respect to this clonotype: A far larger clone is one base from this, pointing to a likely read error. V gene TRBV6-4 combines with J gene TRBJ2-2; a possible D gene is TRBD1 (6 bases). This CDR3 contains 16 residues. The germline CDR1 and CDR2 sequences are MRHNA and SNTAGT. The CDR3, as DNA: TGTGTCAGCAGTTACGGATTGGGACAGAACACCGGGGAGCTGTTTTTT. It translates to CVSSYGLGQNTGELFF.